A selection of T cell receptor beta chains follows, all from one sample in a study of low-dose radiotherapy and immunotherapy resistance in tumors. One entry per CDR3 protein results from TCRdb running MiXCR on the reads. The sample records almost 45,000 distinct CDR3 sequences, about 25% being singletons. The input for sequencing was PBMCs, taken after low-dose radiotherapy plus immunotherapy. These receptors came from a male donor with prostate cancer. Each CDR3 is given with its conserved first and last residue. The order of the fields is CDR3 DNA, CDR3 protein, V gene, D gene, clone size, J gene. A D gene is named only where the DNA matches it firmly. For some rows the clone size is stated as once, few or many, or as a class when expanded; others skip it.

DNA: TGTGCCAGCTCGGAACGGGGGAGCAATCAGCCCCAGCATTTT
CDR3: CASSERGSNQPQHF
V: TRBV18
D: -
size: many
J: TRBJ1-5

DNA: TGTGCCAGCAGTGACTTAGGGGACACCATATATTTT
CDR3: CASSDLGDTIYF
V: TRBV6-2/TRBV6-3
D: -
size: many
J: TRBJ1-3

DNA: TGCAGTGCTAGAGATCGACAGGATCACTCCTACAATGAGCAGTTCTTC
CDR3: CSARDRQDHSYNEQFF
V: TRBV20-1
D: -
size: many
J: TRBJ2-1

DNA: TGTGCCAGCAGTGAGAGCAGGGGAAAGACCCAGTACTTC
CDR3: CASSESRGKTQYF
V: TRBV2
D: -
size: -
J: TRBJ2-5

DNA: TGCAGCGTTGAAGTCCTTGAAGCTTTCTTT
CDR3: CSVEVLEAFF
V: TRBV29-1
D: -
size: many
J: TRBJ1-1

DNA: TGTGCCAGCAGTGACGGGCTAGCCGGGGAGCAGTTCTTC
CDR3: CASSDGLAGEQFF
V: TRBV6-1
D: -
size: -
J: TRBJ2-1

DNA: TGTGCCAGCACCCCGGGACAGCAATATGGCTACACCTTC
CDR3: CASTPGQQYGYTF
V: TRBV18
D: TRBD1
size: -
J: TRBJ1-2

DNA: TGTGCCTGGAGCCCCTCGAGCGGGAAAGAGACCCAGTACTTC
CDR3: CAWSPSSGKETQYF
V: TRBV30
D: TRBD2
size: -
J: TRBJ2-5

DNA: TGTGCCAGCAGCCCATCAGACAGGGGGAAGGGGGAGCTGTTTTTT
CDR3: CASSPSDRGKGELFF
V: TRBV7-6
D: TRBD1
size: many
J: TRBJ2-2

DNA: TGCGCCAGCGGTTCCGGCAGCACAGAGACCCAGTACTTC
CDR3: CASGSGSTETQYF
V: TRBV5-1
D: -
size: many
J: TRBJ2-5

DNA: TGCAGCGTTGAAGTGGGCAGATATGAGCAGTTCTTC
CDR3: CSVEVGRYEQFF
V: TRBV29-1
D: -
size: many
J: TRBJ2-1

DNA: TGTGCCAGCAGCACCACTACCACAGATACGCAGTATTTT
CDR3: CASSTTTTDTQYF
V: TRBV7-2
D: -
size: -
J: TRBJ2-3

DNA: TGCGCCAGCAGCGCCCTCGATCCATCTGGAAACACCATATATTTT
CDR3: CASSALDPSGNTIYF
V: TRBV5-1
D: -
size: many
J: TRBJ1-3

DNA: TGTGCCAGCAGTCCCCCGGGGGGTGGGGAGACCCAGTACTTC
CDR3: CASSPPGGGETQYF
V: TRBV28
D: TRBD2
size: many
J: TRBJ2-5

DNA: TGTGCCAGTAGTAGCAGCGCCCTGAGCTCCTACAATGAGCAGTTCTTC
CDR3: CASSSSALSSYNEQFF
V: TRBV19
D: -
size: -
J: TRBJ2-1

DNA: TGTGCCAGCAGCCATCGAGGGGACAGGGCCTCCTACGAGCAGTACTTC
CDR3: CASSHRGDRASYEQYF
V: TRBV11-2
D: TRBD1
size: once
J: TRBJ2-7

DNA: TGTGCCAGCAGCTTAGTTACTACAGATACGCAGTATTTT
CDR3: CASSLVTTDTQYF
V: TRBV7-9
D: -
size: -
J: TRBJ2-3

DNA: TGTGCCAGCAAGGAAGGTTTTTCAGGGGATACGCAGTATTTT
CDR3: CASKEGFSGDTQYF
V: TRBV2
D: -
size: many
J: TRBJ2-3

DNA: TGTGCCAGCAGTTTACAGGGGGCCAACACAGATACGCAGTATTTT
CDR3: CASSLQGANTDTQYF
V: TRBV28
D: TRBD1
size: -
J: TRBJ2-3

DNA: TGTGCCAGCATTAAGGGGGCGGGGGGAGCCACCGGGGAGCTGTTTTTT
CDR3: CASIKGAGGATGELFF
V: TRBV2
D: -
size: many
J: TRBJ2-2

DNA: TGTGCCAGCAGTCCCCCCCGATGGGACAGGGAATGGACCGGGGAGCTGTTTTTT
CDR3: CASSPPRWDREWTGELFF
V: TRBV28
D: TRBD1
size: many
J: TRBJ2-2

DNA: TGTGCCAGTAGTATTTTCCGAGATTCACCCCTCCACTTT
CDR3: CASSIFRDSPLHF
V: TRBV19
D: -
size: -
J: TRBJ1-6

DNA: TGTGCCAGCAGCCCCCGGACAGGTTCTAGCACAGATACGCAGTATTTT
CDR3: CASSPRTGSSTDTQYF
V: TRBV11-2
D: TRBD1
size: medium-sized
J: TRBJ2-3

DNA: TGTGCCTGGAGTGTACCCCCGGGCGAGCAGTTCTTC
CDR3: CAWSVPPGEQFF
V: TRBV30
D: -
size: many
J: TRBJ2-1

DNA: TGTGCCAGCAGTGAAGGTTTCCGACAGGGTGGGATCCAGCCCCAGCATTTT
CDR3: CASSEGFRQGGIQPQHF
V: TRBV6-1
D: TRBD1
size: many
J: TRBJ1-5

DNA: TGTGCCAGTAGTGAGAAGACTGTGTACCAAGAGACCCAGTACTTC
CDR3: CASSEKTVYQETQYF
V: TRBV19
D: -
size: many
J: TRBJ2-5

DNA: TGTGCCAGCGACCCAGCAAGGGGGCGCGGGACTGAAGCTTTCTTT
CDR3: CASDPARGRGTEAFF
V: TRBV6-6
D: TRBD1
size: medium-sized
J: TRBJ1-1

DNA: TGTGCCAGCAGCTCGCCTAGCGGGAGTGGATACGAGCAGTACTTC
CDR3: CASSSPSGSGYEQYF
V: TRBV28
D: TRBD2
size: many
J: TRBJ2-7

DNA: TGCAGTGCTAGTCCGGTACCGGGGAGTAATTCACCCCTCCACTTT
CDR3: CSASPVPGSNSPLHF
V: TRBV20-1
D: -
size: many
J: TRBJ1-6

DNA: TGTGCCAGCAGAAGACCCCGGGAGGCAACTAATGAAAAACTGTTTTTT
CDR3: CASRRPREATNEKLFF
V: TRBV2
D: -
size: many
J: TRBJ1-4

DNA: TGTGCCAGCAGGGAGACAGGTCGCACAGATACGCAGTATTTT
CDR3: CASRETGRTDTQYF
V: TRBV27
D: -
size: -
J: TRBJ2-3

DNA: TGTGCCAGCAGCTACGGGCAGGCCTACGAGCAGTACTTC
CDR3: CASSYGQAYEQYF
V: TRBV7-1
D: -
size: -
J: TRBJ2-7

DNA: TGTGCCAGCAGCCCGGGACAGGCCAAGGGGGGGAACACTGAAGCTTTCTTT
CDR3: CASSPGQAKGGNTEAFF
V: TRBV14
D: TRBD1
size: many
J: TRBJ1-1

DNA: TGTGCCAGCAGCGAGAACAGGGGACACACTGAAGCTTTCTTT
CDR3: CASSENRGHTEAFF
V: TRBV6-2/TRBV6-3
D: TRBD1
size: few
J: TRBJ1-1

DNA: TGTGCCACCAGCCGCCGGGACTACCAAGAGACCCAGTACTTC
CDR3: CATSRRDYQETQYF
V: TRBV15
D: -
size: -
J: TRBJ2-5

DNA: TGTGCCAGCAGCTTCCGTAGCGGGGTTTTGAACACCGGGGAGCTGTTTTTT
CDR3: CASSFRSGVLNTGELFF
V: TRBV5-6
D: TRBD2
size: -
J: TRBJ2-2

DNA: TGTGCCAGCAGTGGACAGGGCTACGAGCAGTACTTC
CDR3: CASSGQGYEQYF
V: TRBV2
D: TRBD1
size: many
J: TRBJ2-7

DNA: TGTGCCAGCAGCCCATCTTATAATTCACCCCTCCACTTT
CDR3: CASSPSYNSPLHF
V: TRBV14
D: -
size: few
J: TRBJ1-6

DNA: TGTGCCAGCGGGACAGGGTGGAATCAGCCCCAGCATTTT
CDR3: CASGTGWNQPQHF
V: TRBV2
D: TRBD1
size: once
J: TRBJ1-5

DNA: TGTGCCAGCACGAAGGTCCTAGACTACGAGCAGTACTTC
CDR3: CASTKVLDYEQYF
V: TRBV2
D: -
size: many
J: TRBJ2-7

DNA: TGTGCCAGCAGTTTAGGCGGGACCCCTAGCACAGATACGCAGTATTTT
CDR3: CASSLGGTPSTDTQYF
V: TRBV12-3/TRBV12-4
D: -
size: many
J: TRBJ2-3

DNA: TGTGCCTGGCGGAGACAGGGGGGAACTGAAGCTTTCTTT
CDR3: CAWRRQGGTEAFF
V: TRBV30
D: TRBD1
size: many
J: TRBJ1-1

DNA: TGCGCCAGCAGCTCAAAGGTGGGGGGGACCGGCAACGAGCAGTACTTC
CDR3: CASSSKVGGTGNEQYF
V: TRBV5-1
D: TRBD2
size: many
J: TRBJ2-7

DNA: TGCGCCAGCAGCCCCGAGGGCGGGGGGACCGGGAATGAGCAGTTCTTC
CDR3: CASSPEGGGTGNEQFF
V: TRBV5-1
D: TRBD2
size: many
J: TRBJ2-1

DNA: TGTGCCAGCAGTTTCCTGGCAGGGCCCGGGGGTGAGCAGTTCTTC
CDR3: CASSFLAGPGGEQFF
V: TRBV27
D: -
size: many
J: TRBJ2-1

DNA: TGTGCCAGCAGCCAAGAAGGTAACAGGGGGGCTGAAAAACTGTTTTTT
CDR3: CASSQEGNRGAEKLFF
V: TRBV4-2
D: TRBD1
size: many
J: TRBJ1-4

DNA: TGCAGCGTTTTTCATTCGGGGGAGACCCAGTACTTC
CDR3: CSVFHSGETQYF
V: TRBV29-1
D: -
size: many
J: TRBJ2-5

DNA: TGTGCCAGCAGCCCAGCCCGCTCCTACAATGAGCAGTTCTTC
CDR3: CASSPARSYNEQFF
V: TRBV2
D: -
size: many
J: TRBJ2-1

DNA: TGCAGTGCTATCAGCGGGCCCCCGGGTAATGAGCAGTTCTTC
CDR3: CSAISGPPGNEQFF
V: TRBV20-1
D: -
size: many
J: TRBJ2-1

DNA: TGTGCCAGTAGTTACAGGGGTGCGATGGCCAAAAACATTCAGTACTTC
CDR3: CASSYRGAMAKNIQYF
V: TRBV19
D: TRBD1
size: many
J: TRBJ2-4

DNA: TGTGCCAGCAGCATTAACAGGCTAATGAACACTGAAGCTTTCTTT
CDR3: CASSINRLMNTEAFF
V: TRBV7-2
D: -
size: many
J: TRBJ1-1

DNA: TGTGCCAGCAGCTTACTAGCGGACTACAATGAGCAGTTCTTC
CDR3: CASSLLADYNEQFF
V: TRBV28
D: TRBD2
size: -
J: TRBJ2-1

DNA: TGTGCCAGCAGTTACGACAGCACAGATACGCAGTATTTT
CDR3: CASSYDSTDTQYF
V: TRBV6-2/TRBV6-3
D: -
size: many
J: TRBJ2-3

DNA: TGTGCCAGCAGCCTTACTAGGCCCCCAGGGGAGCAGTTCTTC
CDR3: CASSLTRPPGEQFF
V: TRBV14
D: -
size: many
J: TRBJ2-1

DNA: TGTGCCAGCAGTTACTGTGGGACAGGGGGCTGCGAGCAGTACTTC
CDR3: CASSYCGTGGCEQYF
V: TRBV6-6
D: TRBD1
size: medium-sized
J: TRBJ2-7